A selection of T cell receptor beta chains follows, all from one sample in a study of type 1 regulatory T cells. TCRdb ran MiXCR on the reads and lists one entry per CDR3 protein. Found here are 35,000 to 50,000 distinct CDR3 sequences, 9% to 15% of them singletons; the top ten hold around 8%. These receptors have no identified antigens. Sequenced material: cultured non-Tr1 T cells, either the whole culture or a sorted T cell fraction (not recorded which). The receptors stem from a human donor in good health. The CDR3 runs from the conserved cysteine through the conserved F or W.

J gene | V gene | CDR3 protein
TRBJ1-1 | TRBV18 | CASSPATPTEAFF
TRBJ2-2 | TRBV20-1 | CSARVGGSGRGELFF
TRBJ1-1 | TRBV5-1 | CASSWRTENTEAFF
TRBJ1-1 | TRBV7-2 | CASSFTENTEAFF
TRBJ2-2 | TRBV20-1 | CSAQDFTTGELFF
TRBJ2-1 | TRBV5-1 | CASSHELISYNEQFF
TRBJ1-5 | TRBV6-1 | CASSNSRALDQPQHF
TRBJ2-3 | TRBV7-2 | CASSLGRPTDTQYF
TRBJ2-3 | TRBV5-1 | CASSLDRAADTQYF
TRBJ2-7 | TRBV30 | CAWSVINEQYF
TRBJ2-7 | TRBV20-1 | CSARLAGAYEQYF
TRBJ2-3 | TRBV7-3 | CASGQGGADTQYF
TRBJ2-1 | TRBV20-1 | CSARAPGHSYNEQFF
TRBJ1-4 | TRBV5-1 | CASSDGQGGEKLFF
TRBJ2-7 | TRBV4-3 | CASSLSTGAGEQYF
TRBJ2-1 | TRBV5-1 | CASSLERGTVNEQFF
TRBJ1-1 | TRBV12-3/TRBV12-4 | CASSPDPGPPNTEAFF
TRBJ2-1 | TRBV5-8 | CASLRTRLVSEQFF
TRBJ1-1 | TRBV28 | CASSSGQGYTEAFF
TRBJ2-7 | TRBV7-2 | CASSFLWTSGIPRTYEQYF
TRBJ2-5 | TRBV20-1 | CSARRRGRWTQYF
TRBJ2-1 | TRBV10-3 | CAISEGLAVPWNEQFF
TRBJ1-5 | TRBV27 | CASSLVGRGHQPQHF
TRBJ2-2 | TRBV19 | CASSGTSVSISGELFF
TRBJ2-2 | TRBV5-1 | CASSLGGTYNTGELFF
TRBJ2-7 | TRBV27 | CASSDVGRYEQYF
TRBJ1-1 | TRBV5-1 | CASSSGTENTEAFF
TRBJ2-1 | TRBV3-1 | CASSQQLAGNEQFF
TRBJ2-7 | TRBV7-9 | CASSSSGGEQYF
TRBJ1-6 | TRBV20-1 | CSARTLGHRNSPLHF
TRBJ2-7 | TRBV7-3 | CASSSGTIDEQYF
TRBJ2-7 | TRBV20-1 | CSAPRPGTRDFEQYF
TRBJ1-1 | TRBV6-5 | CASRNQGNTEAFF
TRBJ2-1 | TRBV20-1 | CSAPGVYRNEQFF
TRBJ1-1 | TRBV28 | CASITIGSATEAFF
TRBJ2-6 | TRBV20-1 | CSARPSGANVLTF
TRBJ2-1 | TRBV14 | CASSQDLYNEQFF